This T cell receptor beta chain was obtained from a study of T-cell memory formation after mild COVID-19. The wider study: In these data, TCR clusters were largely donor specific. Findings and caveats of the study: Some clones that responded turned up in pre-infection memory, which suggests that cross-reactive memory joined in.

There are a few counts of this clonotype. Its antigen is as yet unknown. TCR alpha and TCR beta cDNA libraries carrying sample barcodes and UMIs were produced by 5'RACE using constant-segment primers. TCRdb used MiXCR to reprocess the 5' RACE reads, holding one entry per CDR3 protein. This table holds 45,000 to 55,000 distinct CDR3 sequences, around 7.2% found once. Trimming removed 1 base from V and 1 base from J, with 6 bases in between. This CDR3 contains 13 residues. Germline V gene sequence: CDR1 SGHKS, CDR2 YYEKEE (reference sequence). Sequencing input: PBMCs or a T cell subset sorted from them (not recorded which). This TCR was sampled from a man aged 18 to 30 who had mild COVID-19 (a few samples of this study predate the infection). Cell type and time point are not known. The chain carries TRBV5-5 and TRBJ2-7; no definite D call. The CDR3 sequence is CASSLSFSYEQYF. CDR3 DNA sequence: TGTGCCAGCAGCTTGAGCTTTTCCTACGAGCAGTACTTC.